This entry lists 20 T cell receptor beta chains sequenced from one sample in a study of blood T cell repertoires in COVID-19 (dated by TCRdb to between 2020 and 2021). Library creation used the immunoSEQ multiplex PCR assay. Drawn from immuneACCESS, this table holds only the in-frame rearrangements with V and J called that TCRdb kept. Clones are partly lost; checked studies trace under half to an unresolved V gene and leave the rest unexplained. In all, the sample holds about 100,000 clones, and just over 90% of those were seen once. The leading ten clones occupy around 2.1% of the sample. The sequencing sample was made of peripheral blood. The origin of the receptors is a man over 45 with active COVID-19.

This rearrangement joins TRBV5-4 to TRBJ2-7; 8 nucleotides match TRBD2. This CDR3 is 15 amino acids long. V was clipped by 4 bases and J by 0 bases; unmatched bases: 6. CDR1 and CDR2 (germline): SGHNT, YYREEE (reference sequence). CDR3 protein: CASSRGGGSSYEQYF. The DNA for the CDR3 is TGTGCCAGCAGCCGAGGCGGGGGGAGCTCCTACGAGCAGTACTTC. Full variable domain (remainder filled in from reference TRBV5-4 and TRBJ2-7): ETGVTQSPTHLIKTRGQQVTLRCSSQSGHNTVSWYQQALGQGPQFIFQYYREEENGRGNFPPRFSGLQFPNYSSELNVNALELDDSALYLCASSRGGGSSYEQYFGPGTRLTVT.

The rearrangement links TRBV5-6 to TRBJ2-7, with TRBD1 identical over 8 bases. The CDR3 contains 14 residues. Trimming removed 0 bases from V and 3 bases from J; junction bases left unmatched: 2. Germline V gene sequence: CDR1 SGHDT, CDR2 YYEEEE. For the CDR3, the DNA is TGTGCCAGCAGCTTGGGAGGACAGGGCTACGAGCAGTACTTC. It encodes CASSLGGQGYEQYF. Filled out from reference TRBV5-6 and TRBJ2-7, the complete variable domain reads DAGVTQSPTHLIKTRGQQVTLRCSPKSGHDTVSWYQQALGQGPQFIFQYYEEEERQRGNFPDRFSGHQFPNYSSELNVNALLLGDSALYLCASSLGGQGYEQYFGPGTRLTVT.

The genes are TRBV4-2 and TRBJ2-5; 12 bases are shared with TRBD2. The germline V gene has CDR1 LGHNA and CDR2 YNFKEQ. V gave up 2 bases and J gave up 5 bases; unmatched junction bases: 6. The CDR3 has 16 amino acids. The CDR3 loop reads CASSQSNLAGGETQYF. The DNA for the CDR3 is TGTGCCAGCAGCCAAAGTAACCTAGCGGGAGGGGAGACCCAGTACTTC.

The rearrangement uses TRBV5-5 and TRBJ1-2; D is perhaps TRBD1 (5 bases). V lost 2 bases to trimming and J lost 0 bases, with 8 bases between them. CDR1 SGHKS and CDR2 YYEKEE come from the germline V gene (reference sequence). CDR3 size: 14 residues. The DNA for the CDR3 is TGTGCCAGCAGCTTATCGGGGGCTAACTATGGCTACACCTTC. Its translation is CASSLSGANYGYTF. The full variable domain, with the rest looked up from reference TRBV5-5 and TRBJ1-2, is DAGVTQSPTHLIKTRGQQVTLRCSPISGHKSVSWYQQVLGQGPQFIFQYYEKEERGRGNFPDRFSARQFPNYSSELNVNALLLGDSALYLCASSLSGANYGYTFGSGTRLTVV.

The chain carries TRBV5-5 and TRBJ1-4, with 10 nucleotides matching TRBD1. The CDR3 has 17 residues. Germline V CDR1 and CDR2: SGHKS, YYEKEE (reference sequence). J lost 0 bases, V lost 3 bases, and 5 bases had no gene match. CDR3 in DNA: TGTGCCAGCAGCTGGGGGGACAGGGGCACAACTAATGAAAAACTGTTTTTT. This codes for CASSWGDRGTTNEKLFF. The variable domain in full, with the rest retrieved from reference TRBV5-5 and TRBJ1-4, is DAGVTQSPTHLIKTRGQQVTLRCSPISGHKSVSWYQQVLGQGPQFIFQYYEKEERGRGNFPDRFSARQFPNYSSELNVNALLLGDSALYLCASSWGDRGTTNEKLFFGSGTQLSVL.

This chain uses TRBV15 with TRBJ1-5; 7 nucleotides align to TRBD1. CDR3 size: 15 residues. Germline CDR1 LNHNV, CDR2 YYDKDF (reference sequence). J gave up 4 bases and V 5 bases, and 8 bases lay outside the gene matches. The DNA for the CDR3 is TGTGCCACCAGCTTGGACAGGAAGGGGAATCAGCCCCAGCATTTT. Protein sequence: CATSLDRKGNQPQHF.

The chain has TRBV19 and TRBJ1-1, with 7 positions matching TRBD1. Trimming took 5 bases from V and 4 from J; bases not matched to a gene: 10. Germline assignment: CDR1 LNHDA and CDR2 SQIVND (reference sequence). The length of the CDR3 is 15 residues. The CDR3 protein is CASSSGTVRSTEAFF. In DNA, the CDR3 is TGTGCCAGTAGTTCCGGGACAGTCAGGAGCACTGAAGCTTTCTTT. The whole variable domain, remainder taken from reference TRBV19 and TRBJ1-1, is DGGITQSPKYLFRKEGQNVTLSCEQNLNHDAMYWYRQDPGQGLRLIYYSQIVNDFQKGDIAEGYSVSREKKESFPLTVTSAQKNPTAFYLCASSSGTVRSTEAFFGQGTRLTVV.

The rearrangement links TRBV23-1 to TRBJ1-1; 9 positions match TRBD1. TRBV23-1 is an ORF; its function is uncertain. The CDR3 runs 15 residues. The J segment lost 4 bases and the V segment lost 8 bases, leaving 11 bases of the junction unmatched. The CDR3 bases are TGCGCCAGCGGATGGACAGGGGTACTGTTCACTGAAGCTTTCTTT. It specifies CASGWTGVLFTEAFF.

This chain links TRBV18 with TRBJ2-7; TRBD1 might be the D (5 bases). The CDR3 length is 15 residues. Germline loops: CDR1 KGHSH, CDR2 LQKENI. V was clipped by 1 base and J by 2 bases, with 12 bases between them. The CDR3 sequence is CASSPLLDTTYEQYF. The DNA for the CDR3 is TGTGCCAGCTCACCACTACTGGACACCACCTACGAGCAGTACTTC.

This clone was observed once. This chain links TRBV3-1 (or the pseudogene TRBV3-2) with TRBJ1-2; D remains ambiguous. Germline lookup yields CDR1 LGHDT and CDR2 YNNKEL (reference sequence). This CDR3 has 12 residues. Trimming pared 8 bases from V and 8 bases from J, leaving 15 bases between. In DNA form, the CDR3 reads TGTGCCAGCGGAGAGGCCCGGAAAGGCTACACCTTC. Translating gives CASGEARKGYTF.

The chain is built from TRBV5-3 and TRBJ1-4, with D tentatively TRBD1 (6 bases). TRBV5-3 is an open reading frame, and its role is uncertain. The CDR3 is 14 residues long. The V end lost 0 bases, the J end lost 7 bases, and 10 bases lay between the germline ends. The CDR3 loop is CARSLAGRGEKLFF. CDR3 DNA sequence: TGTGCCAGAAGCTTGGCCGGCAGGGGTGAAAAACTGTTTTTT.

This clone was counted a single time. The rearrangement uses TRBV20-1 and TRBJ1-5, with D unresolved. The CDR3 runs to 14 residues. Trimming pared 3 bases from V and 0 bases from J, leaving 9 bases between. Germline-derived CDR1 and CDR2 are DFQATT and SNEGSKA (reference sequence). The CDR3 sequence is CSASRDYSNQPQHF. The CDR3 DNA reads as TGCAGTGCTAGTAGAGACTATAGCAATCAGCCCCAGCATTTT.

J is TRBJ2-3 and V is TRBV24-1, with 16 positions matching TRBD2. This CDR3 is built from 17 residues. CDR1 and CDR2 from the germline V gene are KGHDR and SFDVKD. The V gene end was trimmed by 9 bases and the J gene end by 0 bases; junction bases not matched to a gene: 5. The CDR3 DNA reads as TGTGCCACCTCTGGGACTAGCGGGAGGGCTAGCACAGATACGCAGTATTTT. It yields the protein CATSGTSGRASTDTQYF.

This chain joins TRBV11-3 and TRBJ1-2; 9 positions agree with TRBD1. This CDR3 comprises 15 residues. V was clipped by 0 bases and J by 2 bases; unmatched bases: 1. CDR1 SGHNT and CDR2 YENEEA come from the germline V gene. CDR3 residues: CASSLEGQGNYGYTF. The CDR3 DNA is TGTGCCAGCAGCTTAGAGGGACAGGGAAACTATGGCTACACCTTC.

This clone has a single count. The chain recombines TRBV11-3 with TRBJ2-7; 13 bases line up with TRBD2. This CDR3 region has 20 residues. J gave up 4 bases and V 3 bases, and 18 bases lay outside the gene matches. Germline CDR1 SGHNT, CDR2 YENEEA. The DNA of the CDR3 is TGTGCCAGCAGCTTTGGGACTAGCGGGAACTTCAGGCATCACGCATACGAGCAGTACGTC. It yields the protein CASSFGTSGNFRHHAYEQYV.

This clone was found a few times. The chain carries TRBV2 and TRBJ1-6; D uncertain. This CDR3 contains 13 residues. V lost 4 bases and J 12 bases, leaving 13 bases between the germline ends. CDR1 and CDR2 from the germline V gene are SNHLY and FYNNEI. CDR3 nucleotide sequence: TGTGCCAGCAGTGCCGAGGCCCTAGAACCCCTCCACTTT. It yields the protein CASSAEALEPLHF.

The chain carries TRBV25-1 and TRBJ1-4, with a tentative D call TRBD1 (6 bases). CDR3 size: 16 residues. Germline V gives CDR1 MGHDK, CDR2 SYGVNS. V lost 1 base, J lost 5 bases, and 14 bases lay in between. This CDR3 reads CASSELADRFNEKLFF. The CDR3 DNA reads as TGTGCCAGCAGTGAATTGGCGGACAGATTCAATGAAAAACTGTTTTTT.

The CDR3 here is CASSPTRGNTEAFF. CDR3 nucleotide sequence: TGTGCCAGCAGTCCCACCCGGGGTAACACTGAAGCTTTCTTT. This sequence joins TRBV6-6 and TRBJ1-1; no reliable D call. The CDR3 spans 14 residues. The ends were cut back, 5 bases at V and 2 bases at J, with 12 bases in the middle. The germline CDR1 and CDR2 sequences are MNHNY and SVGAGI (reference sequence).

The chain combines TRBV12-5 with TRBJ1-1; D is perhaps TRBD1 (6 bases). V was trimmed by 7 bases and J by 1 base, leaving 13 bases between them. The CDR3 covers 14 residues. Per germline, CDR1 LGHNT and CDR2 FRNRAP. As DNA, the CDR3 is TGTGCTAGTGCCCCACAGGGACGGAACACTGAAGCTTTCTTT. Its translation is CASAPQGRNTEAFF.

This clone was seen only once. The chain is built from TRBV24-1 and TRBJ2-3, with TRBD2 matching 12 bases. From germline, CDR1 is KGHDR and CDR2 SFDVKD. Trimming cost V 4 bases and J 2 bases; bases outside gene matches: 6. CDR3 length: 17 amino acids. The chain's CDR3 is CATSDRGLAGHTDTQYF. DNA of the CDR3: TGTGCCACCAGTGACCGGGGACTAGCGGGTCACACAGATACGCAGTATTTT.